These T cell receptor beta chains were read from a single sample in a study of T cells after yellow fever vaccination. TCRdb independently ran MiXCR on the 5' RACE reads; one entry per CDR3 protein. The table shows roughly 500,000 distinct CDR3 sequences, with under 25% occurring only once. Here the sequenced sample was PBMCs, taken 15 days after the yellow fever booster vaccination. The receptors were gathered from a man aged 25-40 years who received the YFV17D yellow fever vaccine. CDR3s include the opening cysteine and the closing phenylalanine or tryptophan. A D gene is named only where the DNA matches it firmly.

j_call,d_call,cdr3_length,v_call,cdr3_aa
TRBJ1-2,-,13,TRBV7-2,CASSSGTVYGYTF
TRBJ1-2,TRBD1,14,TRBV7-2,CASSSQGDNYGYTF
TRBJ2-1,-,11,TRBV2,CASSEGPRGFF
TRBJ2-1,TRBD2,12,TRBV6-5,CASSPRGSGEFF
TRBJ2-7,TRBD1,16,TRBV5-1,CASTPGTGGSSYEQYF
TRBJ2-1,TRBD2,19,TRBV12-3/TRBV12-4,CASSLRGTSGRGSYNEQFF
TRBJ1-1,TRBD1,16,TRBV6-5,CASSYIGTGRNTEAFF
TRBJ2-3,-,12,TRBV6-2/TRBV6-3,CASSHSVDTQYF
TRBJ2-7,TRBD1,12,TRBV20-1,CSAIGGADEQYF
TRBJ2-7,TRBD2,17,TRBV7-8,CASSLRAGGSASYEQYF
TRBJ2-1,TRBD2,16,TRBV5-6,CASSPREGASYNEQFF
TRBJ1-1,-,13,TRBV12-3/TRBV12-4,CASSRHGGTEAFF
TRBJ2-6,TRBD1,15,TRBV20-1,CSSGQGVAGANVLTF
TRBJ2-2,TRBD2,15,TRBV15,CATSRDLAGAGELFF
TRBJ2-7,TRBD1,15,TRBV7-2,CASSPTGVNSYEQYF
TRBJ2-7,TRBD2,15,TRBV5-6,CASRRLAGATYEQYF
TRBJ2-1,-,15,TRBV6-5,CASSSSGGTGNEQFF
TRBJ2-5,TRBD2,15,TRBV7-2,CASRPTSGRRETQYF
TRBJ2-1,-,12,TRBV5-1,CASSARSAEQFF
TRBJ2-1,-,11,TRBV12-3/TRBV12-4,CASSLSFEQFF
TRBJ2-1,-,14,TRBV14,CASSQASGLGEQFF
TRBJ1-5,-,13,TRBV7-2,CASSLDSVQPQHF
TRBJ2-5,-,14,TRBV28,CASSANLYQETQYF
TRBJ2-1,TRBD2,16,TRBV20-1,CSARTSGPKSYNEQFF
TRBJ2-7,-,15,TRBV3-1,CASSLTWDTYYEQYF